A selection of T cell receptor beta chains follows, all from one sample in a study of T cell repertoires in cytomegalovirus infection. Each CDR3 protein gets one entry after TCRdb re-called the reads with MiXCR. The table shows 200,000 to 300,000 distinct CDR3 sequences, with roughly 9.1% occurring only once. Sequencing input: PBMCs. These receptors originate from a human donor in good health (CMV status not recorded). Some clones in this sample may be carry-over from other donors' samples. CDR3s include the opening cysteine and the closing phenylalanine or tryptophan. Each record gives: V gene, J gene, CDR3 protein.

V gene: TRBV6-2/TRBV6-3; J gene: TRBJ2-7; CDR3 protein: CASSRDRGVEQYF
V gene: TRBV11-2; J gene: TRBJ1-5; CDR3 protein: CASSRGLGNQPQHF
V gene: TRBV19; J gene: TRBJ1-6; CDR3 protein: CASSRESYNSPLHF
V gene: TRBV28; J gene: TRBJ1-6; CDR3 protein: CASSNIKQGDHF
V gene: TRBV20-1; J gene: TRBJ2-5; CDR3 protein: CSATSGGRETQYF
V gene: TRBV5-5; J gene: TRBJ2-5; CDR3 protein: CASSWPSGIQETQYF
V gene: TRBV11-2; J gene: TRBJ1-1; CDR3 protein: CASSLAATGGWRNTEAFF
V gene: TRBV4-2; J gene: TRBJ1-6; CDR3 protein: CASSQDLGPGTGLNSPLHF
V gene: TRBV7-6; J gene: TRBJ2-1; CDR3 protein: CASSLSPYNEQFF
V gene: TRBV7-9; J gene: TRBJ2-3; CDR3 protein: CASSPQPGQGPDTQYF
V gene: TRBV7-9; J gene: TRBJ2-1; CDR3 protein: CASSLWSGRASNNEQFF
V gene: TRBV7-2; J gene: TRBJ2-7; CDR3 protein: CASSFGTGPYEQYF
V gene: TRBV28; J gene: TRBJ2-7; CDR3 protein: CASSSAAGTLEEQYF
V gene: TRBV28; J gene: TRBJ1-2; CDR3 protein: CASSSAGTGTYGYTF
V gene: TRBV5-1; J gene: TRBJ1-1; CDR3 protein: CASSLEALQNTEAFF
V gene: TRBV11-2; J gene: TRBJ2-7; CDR3 protein: CASSAPRFHEQYF
V gene: TRBV20-1; J gene: TRBJ1-5; CDR3 protein: CSARTIDTYSNQPQHF
V gene: TRBV15; J gene: TRBJ2-3; CDR3 protein: CATGIDTQYF
V gene: TRBV27; J gene: TRBJ1-2; CDR3 protein: CASRTGGTHYGYTF
V gene: TRBV11-2; J gene: TRBJ2-1; CDR3 protein: CASSPRLVHEQFF
V gene: TRBV4-1; J gene: TRBJ2-2; CDR3 protein: CASSRDSGGANTGELFF
V gene: TRBV15; J gene: TRBJ1-2; CDR3 protein: CATSRDVGRGRYGNYGYTF
V gene: TRBV12-3/TRBV12-4; J gene: TRBJ1-5; CDR3 protein: CASSLRAYQPQHF
V gene: TRBV7-6; J gene: TRBJ2-5; CDR3 protein: CASSRSVGEQYF
V gene: TRBV20-1; J gene: TRBJ2-5; CDR3 protein: CSARDGSWKTQYF
V gene: TRBV7-9; J gene: TRBJ2-7; CDR3 protein: CASSPSGTGEQYF
V gene: TRBV7-2; J gene: TRBJ1-1; CDR3 protein: CASSFSGVNTEAFF
V gene: TRBV7-2; J gene: TRBJ2-5; CDR3 protein: CASSLGRKETQYF
V gene: TRBV7-2; J gene: TRBJ1-2; CDR3 protein: CASSSSGTANYGYTF
V gene: TRBV7-2; J gene: TRBJ1-6; CDR3 protein: CASSPGDRGNSPLHF
V gene: TRBV10-3; J gene: TRBJ1-5; CDR3 protein: CAISEGQSSNQPQHF
V gene: TRBV12-3/TRBV12-4; J gene: TRBJ2-3; CDR3 protein: CASRWTGTDTQYF
V gene: TRBV27; J gene: TRBJ2-3; CDR3 protein: CASSPSIGPYTQYF
V gene: TRBV7-2; J gene: TRBJ1-5; CDR3 protein: CASSFKIGGDQPQHF
V gene: TRBV11-2; J gene: TRBJ2-7; CDR3 protein: CASSPTGTSGVSSYEQYF
V gene: TRBV7-2; J gene: TRBJ2-1; CDR3 protein: CASSFGRGSYNEQFF
V gene: TRBV7-2; J gene: TRBJ1-1; CDR3 protein: CASSPRTGRGTEAFF
V gene: TRBV7-9; J gene: TRBJ2-7; CDR3 protein: CASSSGGGGSYEQYF
V gene: TRBV12-5; J gene: TRBJ2-1; CDR3 protein: CASGRLAGGSSYNEQFF
V gene: TRBV7-8; J gene: TRBJ2-2; CDR3 protein: CASSLMSRRGSGGELFF
V gene: TRBV7-2; J gene: TRBJ2-5; CDR3 protein: CASSPRTGTVETQYF
V gene: TRBV6-5; J gene: TRBJ1-1; CDR3 protein: CASSTAGLEAFF
V gene: TRBV9; J gene: TRBJ2-7; CDR3 protein: CASSVGGTGLSYEQYF
V gene: TRBV15; J gene: TRBJ1-4; CDR3 protein: CATSRFDPTLGEKLFF
V gene: TRBV7-2; J gene: TRBJ2-6; CDR3 protein: CASSQYRVRGANVLTF
V gene: TRBV7-2; J gene: TRBJ1-2; CDR3 protein: CASSLSGVSVRGGYTF
V gene: TRBV7-2; J gene: TRBJ1-2; CDR3 protein: CASSRSVLSGYTF
V gene: TRBV28; J gene: TRBJ1-5; CDR3 protein: CASRPWDIGQPQHF
V gene: TRBV11-2; J gene: TRBJ2-5; CDR3 protein: CASSLVKGEETQYF
V gene: TRBV6-2/TRBV6-3; J gene: TRBJ1-1; CDR3 protein: CASSYRPFEAFF